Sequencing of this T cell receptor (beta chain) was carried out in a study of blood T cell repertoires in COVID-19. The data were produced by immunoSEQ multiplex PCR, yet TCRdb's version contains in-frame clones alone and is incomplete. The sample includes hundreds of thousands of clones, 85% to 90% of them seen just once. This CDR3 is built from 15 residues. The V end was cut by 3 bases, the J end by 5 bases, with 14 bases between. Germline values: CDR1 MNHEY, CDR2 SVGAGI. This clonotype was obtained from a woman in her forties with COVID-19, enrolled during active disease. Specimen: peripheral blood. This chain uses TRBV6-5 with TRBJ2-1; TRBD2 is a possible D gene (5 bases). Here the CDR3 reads CASSYRPLGDNEQFF. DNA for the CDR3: TGTGCCAGCAGTTATAGGCCTTTGGGAGACAATGAGCAGTTCTTC.